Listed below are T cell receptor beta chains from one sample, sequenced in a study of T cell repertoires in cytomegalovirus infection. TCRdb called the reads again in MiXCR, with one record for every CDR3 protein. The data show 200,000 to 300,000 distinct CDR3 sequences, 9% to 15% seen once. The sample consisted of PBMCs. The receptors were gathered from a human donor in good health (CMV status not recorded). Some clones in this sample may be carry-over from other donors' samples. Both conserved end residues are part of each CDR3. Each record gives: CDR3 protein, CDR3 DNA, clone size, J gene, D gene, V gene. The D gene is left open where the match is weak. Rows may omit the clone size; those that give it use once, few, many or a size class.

CASSLGNGARATGELFF | TGCGCCAGCAGCTTGGGGAACGGGGCACGGGCCACCGGGGAGCTGTTTTTT | many | TRBJ2-2 | . | TRBV5-1
CAWTKGSEGETQYF | TGTGCCTGGACAAAGGGCTCTGAAGGAGAGACCCAGTACTTC | . | TRBJ2-5 | . | TRBV30
CASSLTGLQYF | TGTGCCAGCAGTTTAACAGGATTGCAGTATTTT | many | TRBJ2-3 | . | TRBV28
CSAREGPVSEQYF | TGCAGTGCTAGAGAAGGTCCGGTCTCCGAGCAGTACTTC | . | TRBJ2-7 | . | TRBV20-1
CASSRGLAGEETQYF | TGTGCCAGCAGCCGGGGACTAGCGGGAGAAGAGACCCAGTACTTC | many | TRBJ2-5 | TRBD2 | TRBV7-2
CASSFQGGTDTQYF | TGTGCCAGCAGCTTCCAGGGAGGCACAGATACGCAGTATTTT | many | TRBJ2-3 | . | TRBV7-2
CSARDTFGLFTDTQYF | TGCAGTGCTAGAGATACCTTCGGCCTTTTCACAGATACGCAGTATTTT | few | TRBJ2-3 | . | TRBV20-1
CATSSRGALPSRAFF | TGTGCCACCAGCAGCCGGGGGGCGCTGCCCAGCCGAGCTTTCTTT | many | TRBJ1-1 | . | TRBV15
CSARARGLIEAFF | TGCAGTGCTAGAGCCAGGGGGCTCATTGAAGCTTTCTTT | few | TRBJ1-1 | TRBD1 | TRBV20-1
CASSSHRLAGAYNEQFF | TGTGCCAGCAGTTCCCACCGACTAGCGGGAGCCTACAATGAGCAGTTCTTC | . | TRBJ2-1 | TRBD2 | TRBV6-2/TRBV6-3
CASSPPSGAPNEQFF | TGTGCCAGCAGTCCCCCTAGCGGGGCGCCCAATGAGCAGTTCTTC | many | TRBJ2-1 | TRBD2 | TRBV28
CASSSHSLMTGNRYGYTF | TGTGCCAGCAGTAGCCACAGCCTTATGACAGGGAATAGGTATGGCTACACCTTC | few | TRBJ1-2 | TRBD1 | TRBV25-1
CASSADRLMNQPQHF | TGTGCCAGCAGCGCCGACAGGTTGATGAATCAGCCCCAGCATTTT | . | TRBJ1-5 | . | TRBV2
CASSLEYEQFF | TGTGCCAGCAGCTTGGAATATGAGCAGTTCTTC | few | TRBJ2-1 | . | TRBV7-9
CSSRTGEKLFF | TGCAGCTCTCGGACAGGGGAGAAACTGTTTTTT | . | TRBJ1-4 | TRBD1 | TRBV29-1
CASREWTDRGHNEQFF | TGTGCCAGTAGAGAATGGACGGACAGGGGTCACAATGAGCAGTTCTTC | many | TRBJ2-1 | TRBD1 | TRBV19
CASSRAQAGSYEQYF | TGCGCCAGCAGCAGGGCGCAGGCCGGCTCCTACGAGCAGTACTTC | few | TRBJ2-7 | . | TRBV4-3
CASSLGVHSGANVLTF | TGTGCCAGCAGCTTGGGCGTCCACTCTGGGGCCAACGTCCTGACTTTC | few | TRBJ2-6 | . | TRBV7-6
CASSDQRGAYNEQFF | TGTGCCAGCAGTGATCAGCGGGGGGCATACAATGAGCAGTTCTTC | few | TRBJ2-1 | TRBD2 | TRBV2
CSASRDLNTEAFF | TGCAGCGCCTCAAGGGACCTGAACACTGAAGCTTTCTTT | . | TRBJ1-1 | . | TRBV29-1
CASSLTGANTGELFF | TGTGCCAGCAGTTTGACGGGGGCGAACACCGGGGAGCTGTTTTTT | many | TRBJ2-2 | . | TRBV28
CAWSVWGGEQYF | TGTGCCTGGAGTGTCTGGGGCGGGGAGCAGTACTTC | once | TRBJ2-7 | . | TRBV30
CASSLFTGEQYF | TGTGCCAGCAGTTTGTTTACGGGGGAGCAGTACTTC | many | TRBJ2-7 | . | TRBV28
CASSRLGGELFF | TGTGCCAGCAGCCGGTTAGGCGGGGAGCTGTTTTTT | many | TRBJ2-2 | . | TRBV7-8
CASSVGESDKTFF | TGTGCCAGCAGTGTGGGGGAGAGCGATAAGACTTTCTTT | few | TRBJ1-1 | . | TRBV2
CASNVQGRSTEAFF | TGTGCCAGCAACGTCCAGGGACGGAGCACTGAAGCTTTCTTT | many | TRBJ1-1 | . | TRBV12-3/TRBV12-4
CASSSGTGPYGYTF | TGTGCCAGCAGCTCCGGGACAGGGCCCTATGGCTACACCTTC | many | TRBJ1-2 | TRBD1 | TRBV28
CASSLLNEQFF | TGTGCCAGCAGCTTACTGAATGAGCAGTTCTTC | many | TRBJ2-1 | . | TRBV12-3/TRBV12-4
CASSPQGRNTIYF | TGTGCCAGCAGCCCCCAGGGGCGGAACACCATATATTTT | many | TRBJ1-3 | . | TRBV7-2
CASSPPGTSVGNEQFF | TGTGCCAGCTCACCACCGGGGACTAGCGTGGGTAATGAGCAGTTCTTC | many | TRBJ2-1 | TRBD2 | TRBV18
CASSPKTTGNGGYTF | TGTGCCAGCTCACCAAAGACGACAGGGAATGGGGGCTACACCTTC | . | TRBJ1-2 | TRBD1 | TRBV18
CASSYSSSSGANVLTF | TGTGCCAGCAGTTACTCGAGCAGCTCTGGGGCCAACGTCCTGACTTTC | . | TRBJ2-6 | . | TRBV6-8
CSVVGAPNYGYTF | TGCAGCGTTGTAGGGGCCCCAAACTATGGCTACACCTTC | few | TRBJ1-2 | . | TRBV29-1
CASSLQSTGQGNTGELFF | TGTGCCAGCAGCTTACAATCCACGGGACAGGGTAACACCGGGGAGCTGTTTTTT | few | TRBJ2-2 | TRBD1 | TRBV7-3
CASSEGRPAGDTQYF | TGTGCCAGCAGTGAAGGAAGACCAGCCGGAGATACGCAGTATTTT | few | TRBJ2-3 | . | TRBV6-1
CASSLRLGTDTQYF | TGCGCCAGCAGCTTGCGACTAGGGACAGATACGCAGTATTTT | many | TRBJ2-3 | . | TRBV5-1
CASSFGLADETQYF | TGTGCCAGCAGCTTCGGACTAGCCGACGAGACCCAGTACTTC | many | TRBJ2-5 | TRBD2 | TRBV7-9